The 19 T cell receptor beta chains below were found in one sample sequenced in a study of metastatic and nonmetastatic thyroid tumors. TCRdb recomputed clones from the PCR reads via MiXCR. The table includes about 21,000 clones, roughly 28% detected once. All patients reached thyroid surgery having received no treatment beforehand. Sequencing used tumor tissue. The receptors shown here come from a male donor with papillary thyroid cancer or a benign thyroid nodule (not recorded which). Some clones in this sample may be carry-over from other donors' samples.

The chain has TRBV2 and TRBJ1-3, with D tentatively TRBD1 (5 bases). Trimming pared 7 bases from V and 4 bases from J, leaving 8 bases between. The CDR3 length is 12 residues. The germline gives CDR1 SNHLY, CDR2 FYNNEI. Written as DNA, the CDR3 is TGTGCCAGCATTAGACAGGGAAACACCATATATTTT. It translates to CASIRQGNTIYF.

By share, this clone counts as medium-sized. The chain links TRBV5-1 to TRBJ2-7; 10 bases are shared with TRBD1. CDR3 length equals 15 residues. The V and J ends lost 4 bases and 3 bases, in that order; junction bases with no gene match: 7. Germline V lookup: CDR1 SGHRS, CDR2 YFSETQ. CDR3 residues: CASSARQGAGYEQYF. The CDR3 DNA reads as TGCGCCAGCAGCGCAAGACAGGGGGCGGGCTACGAGCAGTACTTC.

This clone turned up a few times. This sequence joins TRBV28 and TRBJ2-2; 8 bases are a match to TRBD1. The V and J ends lost 3 bases and 1 base, in that order; junction bases with no gene match: 4. This CDR3 region has 16 residues. The germline CDR1 and CDR2 sequences are MDHEN and SYDVKM. Here the CDR3 DNA reads TGTGCCAGCAGTTTCTGGACAGGGATGAACACCGGGGAGCTGTTTTTT. This codes for CASSFWTGMNTGELFF. The full variable domain, rest sourced from reference TRBV28 and TRBJ2-2, is DVKVTQSSRYLVKRTGEKVFLECVQDMDHENMFWYRQDPGLGLRLIYFSYDVKMKEKGDIPEGYSVSREKKERFSLILESASTNQTSMYLCASSFWTGMNTGELFFGEGSRLTVL.

The sample holds a few counts of this clone. This sequence joins TRBV24-1 and TRBJ2-3; 15 positions agree with TRBD2. The germline V gene encodes CDR1 KGHDR and CDR2 SFDVKD. The CDR3 runs to 20 residues. V shed 2 bases and J 0 bases; nucleotides not matched to a gene: 8. CDR3 bases: TGTGCCACCAGTGATTCTGGACTAGCGGGAGGGGGAACTAGCACAGATACGCAGTATTTT. Amino acid sequence: CATSDSGLAGGGTSTDTQYF.

The rearrangement joins TRBV7-2 to TRBJ1-1; the D gene is possibly TRBD1 (5 bases). Germline V gives CDR1 SGHTA, CDR2 FQGNSA. V was cut by 2 bases and J by 1 base, with 11 bases left in between. The CDR3 is 15 amino acids. CDR3 sequence reads: CASSLKSRENTEAFF. The CDR3 region has the DNA TGTGCCAGCAGCTTAAAGAGCAGGGAGAACACTGAAGCTTTCTTT.

This clone has more than one count but fewer than ten. J is TRBJ1-1 and V is TRBV25-1, with a tentative D call TRBD1 (6 bases). The CDR3 has 14 amino acids. Trimming took 3 bases from V and 3 from J, leaving 11 bases between them. Germline assignment: CDR1 MGHDK and CDR2 SYGVNS. The CDR3 region is CASSEGAEDTEAFF. DNA for the CDR3: TGTGCCAGCAGTGAGGGGGCAGAGGACACTGAAGCTTTCTTT.

This clone has a handful of counts. The rearrangement uses TRBV28 and TRBJ2-7, with D perhaps TRBD1 (5 bases). V lost 6 bases, J lost 3 bases, and 9 bases lay in between. Per the germline V gene, CDR1 is MDHEN and CDR2 is SYDVKM. The CDR3 is 12 residues long. Here the CDR3 DNA reads TGTGCCAGCAGGAACAGGTACTACGAGCAGTACTTC. Translating gives CASRNRYYEQYF.

This clone was found many times. The genes are TRBV18 and TRBJ2-5, with 9 bases lining up with TRBD1. V trimming: 1 base; J trimming: 2 bases; junction bases outside the gene matches: 5. Germline lookup yields CDR1 KGHSH and CDR2 LQKENI. The CDR3 is 16 amino acids. The CDR3 DNA reads as TGTGCCAGCTCACCACGCTCGGGACAGGGACAAGAGACCCAGTACTTC. The encoded protein is CASSPRSGQGQETQYF.

This clone was recorded a few times. The rearrangement joins TRBV6-1 to TRBJ1-2; D is perhaps TRBD1 (5 bases). The germline V gene has CDR1 MNHNS and CDR2 SASEGT. The CDR3 has 17 residues. V lost 5 bases to trimming and J lost 4 bases, with 23 bases between them. CDR3 DNA sequence: TGTGCCAGCAGTTTAAGGACCGCGGGACTGCGGATCTATGGCTACACCTTC. Translation gives CASSLRTAGLRIYGYTF.

A few counts support this clone. The V gene is TRBV5-1, the J gene TRBJ1-3, with unresolved D. This CDR3 spans 15 amino acids. Trimming cost V 3 bases and J 0 bases, with 10 bases left between them. Germline-derived CDR1 and CDR2 are SGHRS and YFSETQ. The CDR3, as DNA: TGCGCCAGCAGCTCCTCCGGGAACTCTGGAAACACCATATATTTT. This encodes CASSSSGNSGNTIYF. Complete variable domain (other parts from reference TRBV5-1 and TRBJ1-3): KAGVTQTPRYLIKTRGQQVTLSCSPISGHRSVSWYQQTPGQGLQFLFEYFSETQRNKGNFPGRFSGRQFSNSRSEMNVSTLELGDSALYLCASSSSGNSGNTIYFGEGSWLTVV.

This clone is termed medium-sized. The gene calls are TRBV20-1 and TRBJ2-7; weak D call: TRBD1 (6 bases). Germline V gene data show CDR1 as DFQATT and CDR2 as SNEGSKA (reference sequence). Trimming stripped 7 bases from V and 0 bases from J, with 10 bases between. CDR3 size: 12 residues. The CDR3: CSVGDNSYEQYF. CDR3 DNA: TGCAGTGTCGGGGACAACTCCTACGAGCAGTACTTC.

The chain couples TRBV20-1 to TRBJ2-7, with 8 bases fitting TRBD2. Germline CDR1 DFQATT, CDR2 SNEGSKA (reference sequence). The CDR3 covers 15 residues. Germline trimming cut 0 bases from V and 3 bases from J; bases unmatched to any gene: 7. In DNA, the CDR3 is TGCAGTGCTAGAGATTTTACTAGCGGTCGCTACGAGCAGTACTTC. It translates to CSARDFTSGRYEQYF.

This clone appeared a few times. The chain joins TRBV12-3 or TRBV12-4 to TRBJ1-6; 7 bases agree with TRBD1. Trimming cost V 2 bases and J 8 bases; bases outside gene matches: 6. This CDR3 is 15 amino acids long. This CDR3 is CASSLLPDRHSPLHF. The CDR3 DNA sequence: TGTGCCAGCAGTTTACTTCCGGACAGGCATTCACCCCTCCACTTT.

V gene TRBV5-1 combines with J gene TRBJ2-3; 8 bases line up with TRBD2. CDR1 SGHRS and CDR2 YFSETQ come from the germline V gene. V shed 0 bases, J shed 0 bases, and the junction held 0 bases outside the gene matches. The CDR3 contains 15 residues. The CDR3 here is CASSLGGRSTDTQYF. CDR3 in DNA: TGCGCCAGCAGCTTGGGCGGGAGGAGCACAGATACGCAGTATTTT. Full variable domain (missing parts from reference TRBV5-1 and TRBJ2-3): KAGVTQTPRYLIKTRGQQVTLSCSPISGHRSVSWYQQTPGQGLQFLFEYFSETQRNKGNFPGRFSGRQFSNSRSEMNVSTLELGDSALYLCASSLGGRSTDTQYFGPGTRLTVL.

V is TRBV11-3 and J is TRBJ2-3, with D tentatively TRBD1 (6 bases). Germline V CDR1 and CDR2: SGHNT, YENEEA. Trimming cost V 2 bases and J 10 bases, with 16 bases left between them. The CDR3 has 14 amino acids. CDR3 region: CASSLNRDTASQYF. The CDR3 nucleotides are TGTGCCAGCAGCTTAAACAGGGACACCGCCTCGCAGTATTTT.

This sequence joins TRBV11-2 and TRBJ2-7, with 14 bases fitting TRBD2. The CDR3 length is 19 residues. CDR1 is SGHAT, CDR2 FQNNGV, per germline. With 2 bases clipped from V and 5 bases from J, the junction kept 14 bases outside the gene matches. The CDR3 DNA reads as TGTGCCAGCAGCTTACCCCAAACGACTAGCGGGAGGGCCGGCGACGAGCAGTACTTC. This translates into CASSLPQTTSGRAGDEQYF.

The V gene is TRBV11-3, the J gene TRBJ2-7; TRBD1 might be the D (6 bases). This CDR3 spans 13 amino acids. V lost 6 bases and J lost 1, with 10 bases in between. CDR1 SGHNT and CDR2 YENEEA come from the germline V gene. The CDR3 protein is CASRQGGSYEQYF. The CDR3 coding sequence is TGTGCCAGCAGACAGGGTGGATCCTACGAGCAGTACTTC.

This clone turned up a few times. The J gene is TRBJ2-1, the V gene TRBV12-3 or TRBV12-4, with D possibly TRBD2 on 6 matching bases. The length of the CDR3 is 17 residues. Trimming cost V 4 bases and J 6 bases, with 22 bases left between them. CDR3 bases: TGTGCCAGCAGTTCTACTGGAGGGACTGAGGGGCTCAATGAGCAGTTCTTC. Translated: CASSSTGGTEGLNEQFF.

This chain joins TRBV5-4 and TRBJ2-7, with a possible D match to TRBD1 (6 bases). V lost 5 bases, J lost 1 base, and 16 bases lay in between. This CDR3 has 15 amino acids. Germline assignment: CDR1 SGHNT and CDR2 YYREEE (reference sequence). The CDR3 region is CASRVRDTPSYEQYF. The CDR3 DNA reads TGTGCCAGCAGAGTACGGGACACTCCTTCCTACGAGCAGTACTTC.